This T cell receptor (beta chain) was recorded in a study of shared T cell receptors in the human thymus. This clone was seen a few times. The V end lost 5 bases, the J end lost 8 bases, and 13 bases lay between the germline ends. The germline V gene encodes CDR1 MDHEN and CDR2 SYDVKM. The CDR3 runs 13 residues. The protocol was immunoSEQ multiplex PCR, while the TCRdb copy is restricted to in-frame clones and leaves out a portion. Of some 700,000 clones listed, 70% to 90% are singletons. These data were also filed under a second study, of human thymus T cells. As that study records: Resections from corrective heart surgery supplied the thymus tissue.

The clonotype was recovered from a boy younger than two with a congenital heart defect. Material: thymocytes. This chain joins TRBV28 and TRBJ2-1; possible D gene TRBD1, 6 bases. CDR3 in amino acids: CASSTGFCDEQFF. The CDR3 DNA follows: TGTGCCAGCAGTACAGGGTTTTGCGATGAGCAGTTCTTC.